This T cell receptor beta chain was retrieved from a study of T cell repertoires in cytomegalovirus infection (dated by TCRdb to about 2019). Background on the whole study: Peptide stimulations targeted recently identified HLA-C-restricted CMV epitopes, whose presentation resists viral immunomodulation, together with well-studied HLA-B-restricted epitopes. The HLA type of each donor mattered for the analysis, because public TCR beta signatures pointed to carriage of CMV infection along with the matching HLA type.

V is trimmed back by 6 bases and J by 8 bases, and the junction contains 12 bases that no gene match accounts for. The CDR3 starts with the cysteine, ends with the phenylalanine, and has 14 residues. Only the CDR3 DNA stays, 42 bases, in frame from base 1. The germline V gene sets CDR1 to MNHEY and CDR2 to SVGEGT. In the paper's terms, the treatment or condition label means: in vitro stimulation with specific CMV peptide epitopes to enrich CMV-specific T cells. With regard to this clonotype: Its cognate antigen has yet to be identified. No per-base quality is available; no much larger clone lies one base away.

Reads for this sample came from an Illumina HiSeq 1500. In TCRdb, the public reads were trimmed at Q25 with fastp and aligned with MiXCR, with productive beta chains retained. Rows matching on CDR3 protein sequence are summarized as one entry with the most common DNA and genes. The sample yields some 310,000 distinct CDR3 sequences; around 25% were counted once. 10% to 15% of the sample lies in the top ten. Findings and caveats that apply to the study as a whole: In the ex vivo response, HLA-C-restricted CMV-specific TCR beta clonotypes were dominant, and in two of eight donors the single most frequent clonotype came from this HLA-C-restricted group. Cumulative frequency of public TCR beta family members discriminated carriers of CMV infection plus the relevant HLA type in this cohort and an independent roughly 330-donor cohort.

Material: cultured PBMCs, obtained from culture after CMV antigen stimulation. The sequence is built from TRBV6-2 or TRBV6-3 and TRBJ1-2, with 7 middle bases fitting TRBD1. This receptor was taken from a human donor in good health (CMV status not recorded). Some clones in this sample may be carry-over from other donors' samples. CDR3 reads: CASRSADRARGYTF. The nucleotide sequence is given as TGTGCCAGCAGATCCGCAGACAGGGCCAGGGGCTACACCTTC.